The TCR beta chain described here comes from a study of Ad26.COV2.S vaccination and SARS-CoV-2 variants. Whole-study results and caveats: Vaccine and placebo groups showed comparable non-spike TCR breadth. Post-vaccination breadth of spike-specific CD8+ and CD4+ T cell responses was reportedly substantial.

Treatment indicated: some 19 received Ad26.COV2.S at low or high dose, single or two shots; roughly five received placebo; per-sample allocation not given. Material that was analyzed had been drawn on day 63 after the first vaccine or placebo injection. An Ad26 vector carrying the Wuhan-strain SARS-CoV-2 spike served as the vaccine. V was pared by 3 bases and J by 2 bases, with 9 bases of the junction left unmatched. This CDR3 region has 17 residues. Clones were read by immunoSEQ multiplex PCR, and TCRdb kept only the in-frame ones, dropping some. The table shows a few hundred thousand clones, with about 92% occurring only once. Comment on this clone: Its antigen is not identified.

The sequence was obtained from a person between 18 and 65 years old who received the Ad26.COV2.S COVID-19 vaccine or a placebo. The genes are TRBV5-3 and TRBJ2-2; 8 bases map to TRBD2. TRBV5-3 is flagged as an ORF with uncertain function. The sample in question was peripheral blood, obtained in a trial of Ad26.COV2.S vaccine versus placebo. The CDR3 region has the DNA TGTGCCAGAAGCTGGGCCCAGCGGGGGCCCAACACCGGGGAGCTGTTTTTT. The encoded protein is CARSWAQRGPNTGELFF.